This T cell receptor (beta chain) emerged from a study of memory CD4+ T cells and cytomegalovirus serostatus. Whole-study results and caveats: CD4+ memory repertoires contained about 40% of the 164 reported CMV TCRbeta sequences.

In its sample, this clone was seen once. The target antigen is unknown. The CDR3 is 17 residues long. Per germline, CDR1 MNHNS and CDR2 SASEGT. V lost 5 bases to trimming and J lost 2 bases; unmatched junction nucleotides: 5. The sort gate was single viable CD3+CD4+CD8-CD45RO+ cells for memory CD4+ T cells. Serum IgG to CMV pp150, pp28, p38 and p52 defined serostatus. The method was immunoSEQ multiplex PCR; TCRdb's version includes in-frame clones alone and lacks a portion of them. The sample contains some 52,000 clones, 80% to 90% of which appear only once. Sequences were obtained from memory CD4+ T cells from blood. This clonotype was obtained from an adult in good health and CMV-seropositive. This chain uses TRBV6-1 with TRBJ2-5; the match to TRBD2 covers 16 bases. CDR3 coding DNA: TGTGCCAGCAGTCAAGGGACTAGCGGGGGGGTACAAGAGACCCAGTACTTC. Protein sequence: CASSQGTSGGVQETQYF.